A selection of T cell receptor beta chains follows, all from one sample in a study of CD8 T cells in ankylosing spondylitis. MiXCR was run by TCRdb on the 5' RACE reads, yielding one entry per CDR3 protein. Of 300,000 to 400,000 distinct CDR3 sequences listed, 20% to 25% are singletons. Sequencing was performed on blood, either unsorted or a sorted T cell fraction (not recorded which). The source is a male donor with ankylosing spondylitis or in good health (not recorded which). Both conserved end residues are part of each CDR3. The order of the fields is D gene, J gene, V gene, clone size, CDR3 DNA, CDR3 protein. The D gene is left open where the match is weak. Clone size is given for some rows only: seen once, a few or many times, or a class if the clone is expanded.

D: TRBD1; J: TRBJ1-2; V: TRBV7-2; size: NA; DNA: TGTGCCAGCAGTCACGACAGGGGCTATGGCTACACCTTC; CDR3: CASSHDRGYGYTF
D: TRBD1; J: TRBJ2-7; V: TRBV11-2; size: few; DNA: TGTGCCAGCAGCTCCCTTGGGACAGCCCTCTCCTACGAGCAGTACTTC; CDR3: CASSSLGTALSYEQYF
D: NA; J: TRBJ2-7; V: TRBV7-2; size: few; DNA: TGTGCCAGCAGCCCCCCGGGCCTAGGCCTAAGCTCCTACGAGCAGTACTTC; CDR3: CASSPPGLGLSSYEQYF
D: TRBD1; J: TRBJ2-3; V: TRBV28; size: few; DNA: TGTGCCAGCAGTCCCTCACTCAGGGGGCGGGACACAGATACGCAGTATTTT; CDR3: CASSPSLRGRDTDTQYF
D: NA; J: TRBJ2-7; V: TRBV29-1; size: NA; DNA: TGCGGCGTTGAAGATCCGGGTGCTTTGGGGTCGAAGGGGGACTACGAGCAGTACTTC; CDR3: CGVEDPGALGSKGDYEQYF
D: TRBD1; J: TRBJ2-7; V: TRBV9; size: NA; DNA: TGTGCCAGCAGCCCCCGGACAGGTGTAACCTACGAGCAGTACTTC; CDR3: CASSPRTGVTYEQYF
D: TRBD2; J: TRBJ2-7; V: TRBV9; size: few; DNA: TGTGCCAGCAGCGTGTCCGGGACTAGCGGTCCTACGGGCGGCTACGAGCAGTACTTC; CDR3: CASSVSGTSGPTGGYEQYF
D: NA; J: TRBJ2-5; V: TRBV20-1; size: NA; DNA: TGCAGTGCTAGAGAGTTGACGACCTTTTGGGAGACCCAGTACTTC; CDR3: CSARELTTFWETQYF
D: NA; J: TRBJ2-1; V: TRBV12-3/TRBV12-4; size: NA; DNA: TGTGCCAGCAGTTTTGGTGGAATCCATGAGCAGTTCTTC; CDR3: CASSFGGIHEQFF
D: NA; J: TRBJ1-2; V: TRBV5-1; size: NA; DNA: TGCGCCAGCAGCTTCTCAGGGTCCCGGGGCTACACCTTC; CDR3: CASSFSGSRGYTF
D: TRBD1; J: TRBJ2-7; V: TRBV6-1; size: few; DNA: TGTGCCAGCAGACTCACGGGACAGGGGGCTAACGAGCAGTACTTC; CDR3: CASRLTGQGANEQYF
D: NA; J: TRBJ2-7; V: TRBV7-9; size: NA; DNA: TGTGCCATAGAGACAGGAACAATTTACGAGCAGTACTTC; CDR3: CAIETGTIYEQYF
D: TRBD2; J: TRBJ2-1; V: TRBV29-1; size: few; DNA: TGCAGCGTTGAAGATCTGGCTAGCGGGGGGGCAAATGAGCAGTTCTTC; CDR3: CSVEDLASGGANEQFF
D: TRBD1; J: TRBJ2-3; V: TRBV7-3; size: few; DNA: TGTGCCAGCACACCGGGACAGGGGGCCCCAGATACGCAGTATTTT; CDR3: CASTPGQGAPDTQYF
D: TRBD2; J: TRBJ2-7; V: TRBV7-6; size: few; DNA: TGTGCCAGCAGACCTACTAGCGTGGATGAGCAGTACTTC; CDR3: CASRPTSVDEQYF
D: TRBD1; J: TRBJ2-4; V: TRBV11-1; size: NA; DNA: TGTGCCAGCAGCCGATTGAAGAATACCGGGACAGGGAAAAACATTCAGTACTTC; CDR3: CASSRLKNTGTGKNIQYF
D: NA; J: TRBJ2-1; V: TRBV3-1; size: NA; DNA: TGTGCCAGCAGCCAAGAGAGTGTGTGGGGCAATGAGCAGTTCTTC; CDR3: CASSQESVWGNEQFF
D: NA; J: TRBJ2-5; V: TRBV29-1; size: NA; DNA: TGCAGCGTTTCGGGACAACACCAAGAGACCCAGTACTTC; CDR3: CSVSGQHQETQYF
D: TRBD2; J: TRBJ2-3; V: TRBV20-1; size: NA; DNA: TGCAGTGCTAGCGGCGGGGACTACCCGAAAGGGGTGCGGACAGATACGCAGTATTTT; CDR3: CSASGGDYPKGVRTDTQYF
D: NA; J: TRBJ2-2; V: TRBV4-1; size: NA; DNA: TGCGCCAGCAGCGGCGGGGTGGACACCGGGGAGCTGTTTTTT; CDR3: CASSGGVDTGELFF
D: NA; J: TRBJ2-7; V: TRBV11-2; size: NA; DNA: TGTGCCAACAGCTATTACCCGCGCGAGCAGTACTTC; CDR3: CANSYYPREQYF
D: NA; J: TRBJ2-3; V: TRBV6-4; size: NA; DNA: TGTGCCAGCAGTGACGGCTGGGGCACTAGCACAGATACGCAGTATTTT; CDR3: CASSDGWGTSTDTQYF
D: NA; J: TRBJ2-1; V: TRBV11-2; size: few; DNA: TGTGCCAGCAGCTTAGAGGCTCCCCTCCACAATGAGCAGTTCTTC; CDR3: CASSLEAPLHNEQFF
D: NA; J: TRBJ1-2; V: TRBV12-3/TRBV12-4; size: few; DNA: TGTGCCAGCAGTCAGGACCAGGGTGTCTATGGCTACACCTTC; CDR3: CASSQDQGVYGYTF
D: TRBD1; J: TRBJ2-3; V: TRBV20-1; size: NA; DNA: TGCAGTGCTAGTGACAGGGGGCATGCAGATACGCAGTATTTT; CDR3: CSASDRGHADTQYF
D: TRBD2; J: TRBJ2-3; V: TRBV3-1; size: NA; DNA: TGTGCCAGCAGCCGGCGTGAGACTAGCCATACAGATACGCAGTATTTT; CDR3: CASSRRETSHTDTQYF
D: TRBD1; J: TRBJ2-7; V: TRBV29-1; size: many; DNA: TGCAGCGCTCAGGGGGCGAGCATCCACGAGCAGTACTTC; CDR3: CSAQGASIHEQYF
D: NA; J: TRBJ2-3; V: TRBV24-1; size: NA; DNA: TGTGCCACCAGTGGGACGGACATTCCGCAGTATTTT; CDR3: CATSGTDIPQYF
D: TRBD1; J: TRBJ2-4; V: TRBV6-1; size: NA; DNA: TGTGCCAGCAGCCGGAAGACAGGGGCTGAACTAGCCAAAAACATTCAGTACTTC; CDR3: CASSRKTGAELAKNIQYF
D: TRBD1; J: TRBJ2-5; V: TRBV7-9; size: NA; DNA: TGTGCCAGCAGCACACAGGGGGCTAAAGAGACCCAGTACTTC; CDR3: CASSTQGAKETQYF
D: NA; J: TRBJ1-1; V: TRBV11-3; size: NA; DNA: TGTGCCAGCAGCCCCGGGGAAGATGACACTGAAGCTTTCTTT; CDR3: CASSPGEDDTEAFF
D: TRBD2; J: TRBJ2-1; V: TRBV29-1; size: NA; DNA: TGCAGCGTTGAAACCGGGACTAGCGGGGGGAGCTCCTACAATGAGCAGTTCTTC; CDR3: CSVETGTSGGSSYNEQFF
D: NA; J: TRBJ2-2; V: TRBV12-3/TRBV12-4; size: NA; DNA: TGTGCCAGCAGTTTAGTAGGGGCGGGACCCGGGGAGCTGTTTTTT; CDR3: CASSLVGAGPGELFF
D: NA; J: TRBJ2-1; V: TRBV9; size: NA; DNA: TGTGCCAGCAGCGTAGGAGGGGGGCCGCCCTACAATGAGCAGTTCTTC; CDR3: CASSVGGGPPYNEQFF
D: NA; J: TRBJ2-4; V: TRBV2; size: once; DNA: TGTGCCAGCTCCGACTTCCACAGCCTAGCCAAAAACATTCAGTACTTC; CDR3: CASSDFHSLAKNIQYF
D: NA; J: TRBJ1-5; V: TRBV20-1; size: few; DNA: TGCAGTGCTTTGGGTAAGGAAGGCAATCAGCCCCAGCATTTT; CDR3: CSALGKEGNQPQHF
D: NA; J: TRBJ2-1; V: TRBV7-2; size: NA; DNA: TGTGCCAGCAGCTTATCGGTTAGCGCCCAGAGCTCCTACAATGAGCAGTTCTTC; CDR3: CASSLSVSAQSSYNEQFF
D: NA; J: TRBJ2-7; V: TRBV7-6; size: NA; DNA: TGTGCCAGCAGCGAGCTGGCTACCTACGAGCAGTACTTC; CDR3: CASSELATYEQYF
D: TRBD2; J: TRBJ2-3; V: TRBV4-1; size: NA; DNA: TGCGCCAGCAGCCACGTTAGCGGGGGGGCTGATACGCAGTATTTT; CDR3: CASSHVSGGADTQYF
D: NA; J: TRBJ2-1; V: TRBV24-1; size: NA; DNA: TGTGCCACCAGTAGACTAGAACCCTACAATGAGCAGTTCTTC; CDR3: CATSRLEPYNEQFF
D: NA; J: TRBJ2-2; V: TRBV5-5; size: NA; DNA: TGTGCCAGCAGCCAGCCGGCGGGACCCACCGGGGAGCTGTTTTTT; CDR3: CASSQPAGPTGELFF
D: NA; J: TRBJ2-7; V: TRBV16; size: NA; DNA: TGTGCCAGCAGCCAAGGTAAGGATGCCTACGAGCAGTACTTC; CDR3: CASSQGKDAYEQYF
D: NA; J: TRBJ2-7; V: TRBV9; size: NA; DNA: TGTGCCAGCAGCCCCCAGGGGGGGGTAGGGAGCGAGCAGTACTTC; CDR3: CASSPQGGVGSEQYF
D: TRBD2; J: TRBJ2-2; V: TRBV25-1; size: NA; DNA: TGTGCCAGCAGGGCGGGGGCGAACACCGGGGAGCTGTTTTTT; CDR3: CASRAGANTGELFF
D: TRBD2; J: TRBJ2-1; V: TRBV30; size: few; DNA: TGTGCCTGGAGCACGGGGACTAGCAATGAGCAGTTCTTC; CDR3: CAWSTGTSNEQFF
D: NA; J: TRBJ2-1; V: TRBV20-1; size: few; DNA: TGCAGTGCTAGAGATGATGAGCAGTTCTTC; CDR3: CSARDDEQFF
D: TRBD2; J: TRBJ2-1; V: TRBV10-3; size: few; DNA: TGTGCCATCAGTGTAGGGCTAGCGGGGGTCTACAATGAGCAGTTCTTC; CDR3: CAISVGLAGVYNEQFF
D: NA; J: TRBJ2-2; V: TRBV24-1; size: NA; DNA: TGTGCCACCAGTGATTTTGGGCAGAACACCGGGGAGCTGTTTTTT; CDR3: CATSDFGQNTGELFF
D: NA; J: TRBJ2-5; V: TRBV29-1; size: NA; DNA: TGCAGCGTTGTGGACCCCCAAGAGACCCAGTACTTC; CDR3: CSVVDPQETQYF
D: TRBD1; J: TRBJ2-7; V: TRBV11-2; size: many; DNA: TGTGCCAGCAACCCCGGGACAGAATACGAGCAGTACTTC; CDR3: CASNPGTEYEQYF
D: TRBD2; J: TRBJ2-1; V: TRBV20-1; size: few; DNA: TGCAGTGCTCCCAAGGGTCTTAGCGGGGGGGCGGGGGAGCAGTTCTTC; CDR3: CSAPKGLSGGAGEQFF
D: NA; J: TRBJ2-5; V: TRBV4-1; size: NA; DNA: TGCGCCAGCAGCCCCCTGGGGACGGACAAACACCTCGTGGCTCAAGAGACCCAGTACTTC; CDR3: CASSPLGTDKHLVAQETQYF